This T cell receptor beta chain was documented in a study of identical twins. Study findings and constraints: Out-of-frame beta sequences exhibited a weaker degree of excess twin sharing. Insertion counts were lower in abundant cord blood beta clonotypes, a trend that memory repertoires did not show. Analyses of zero insertions could be partly confounded by invariant MAIT and iNKT cells.

The germline V gene has CDR1 KGHDR and CDR2 SFDVKD. After removal of 4 bases from V and 2 bases from J, the junction contained 5 bases not matched to a gene. The CDR3 contains 16 residues. cDNA carried unique molecular identifiers, and a universal primer site was added by template switching. In TCRdb, the 5' RACE reads were re-called with MiXCR into one record per CDR3 protein. The sample yields some 330,000 distinct CDR3 sequences, roughly 9% seen once. The sample holds a few counts of this clonotype. Its specificity is unknown. This receptor was identified in a woman in her fifties or sixties in good health. The chain uses TRBV24-1 and TRBJ2-1; 9 nucleotides match TRBD2. Sequenced: naive T cells sorted from blood. The CDR3 loop reads CATSEAGTSPYNEQFF. CDR3 coding DNA: TGTGCCACCAGTGAGGCCGGGACTAGCCCCTACAATGAGCAGTTCTTC.